Here is one TCR beta chain with its context. Antigen: not known. The sample comes from a study of cytotoxic CD8 clonotypes in ibrutinib-treated CLL. Study in general: The patient breakdown showed 11 relapsed/refractory and roughly 14 treatment-naive cases, with about 17 IGHV unmutated. Study-wide results and caveats: Clonality was higher at baseline than in age-matched healthy donors and tracked circulating CD8+ T-cell counts. Stable or contracted on treatment, public clonotypes were also uncommon.

A 1 in 200,000 to 1 in 1 million T cell depth was the sequencing target. Assay used: immunoSEQ multiplex PCR; TCRdb lists only in-frame clones, some missing. This sample has 250,000 to 350,000 clones, with approximately 76% found just once. The CDR3 is made up of 13 amino acids. Per germline, CDR1 SGHVS and CDR2 FNYEAQ. V was trimmed by 5 bases and J by 0 bases, leaving 7 bases between them. Sequencing was performed on PBMCs, taken at disease progression, from a patient treated with ibrutinib. The source is a human donor with chronic lymphocytic leukemia. The genes are TRBV7-6 and TRBJ2-5, with D perhaps TRBD2 (5 bases). CDR3 sequence (DNA): TGTGCCAGCAGCCCCGGGAACCAAGAGACCCAGTACTTC. Translated: CASSPGNQETQYF.